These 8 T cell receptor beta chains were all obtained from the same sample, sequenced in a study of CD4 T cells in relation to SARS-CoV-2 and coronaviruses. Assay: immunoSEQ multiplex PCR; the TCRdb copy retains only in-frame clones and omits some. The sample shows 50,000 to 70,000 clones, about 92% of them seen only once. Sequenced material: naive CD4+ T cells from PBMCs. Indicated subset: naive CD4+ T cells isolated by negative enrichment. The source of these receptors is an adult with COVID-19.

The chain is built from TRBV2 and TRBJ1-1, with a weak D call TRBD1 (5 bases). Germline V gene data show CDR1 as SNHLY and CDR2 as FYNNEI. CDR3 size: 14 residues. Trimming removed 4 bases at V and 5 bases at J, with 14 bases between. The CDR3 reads CASSVLGEDTEAFF. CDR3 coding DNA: TGTGCCAGCAGTGTGTTGGGGGAGGATACTGAAGCTTTCTTT.

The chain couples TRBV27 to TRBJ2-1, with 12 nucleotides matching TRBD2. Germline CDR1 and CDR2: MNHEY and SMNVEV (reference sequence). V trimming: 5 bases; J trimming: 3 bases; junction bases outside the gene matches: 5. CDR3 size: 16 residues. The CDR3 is CASSPGLAGIYNEQFF. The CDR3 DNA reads TGTGCCAGCAGTCCCGGACTAGCGGGGATCTACAATGAGCAGTTCTTC.

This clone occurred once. Written as DNA, the CDR3 is TGTGCCAGCAGCCAAGGTGTCCGCACAGATACGCAGTATTTT. Protein sequence: CASSQGVRTDTQYF. This chain links TRBV3-1 (or the pseudogene TRBV3-2) with TRBJ2-3; no firm D call. Germline CDR1 and CDR2: LGHDT and YNNKEL (reference sequence). There are 14 residues in the CDR3. The V and J ends lost 1 base and 1 base respectively, with 6 bases between them.

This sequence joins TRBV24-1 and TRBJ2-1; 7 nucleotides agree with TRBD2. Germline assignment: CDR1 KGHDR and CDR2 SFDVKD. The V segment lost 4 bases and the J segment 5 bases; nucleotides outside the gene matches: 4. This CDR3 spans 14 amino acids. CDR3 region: CATSERTRDNEQFF. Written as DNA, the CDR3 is TGTGCCACCAGTGAAAGGACTAGAGACAATGAGCAGTTCTTC.

CDR3 residues: CASRTGTAGYEQYF. DNA of the CDR3: TGCGCCAGCAGAACCGGGACTGCCGGATACGAGCAGTACTTC. This chain links TRBV5-1 with TRBJ2-7; perhaps TRBD2 as D (6 bases). V was cut by 5 bases and J by 4 bases, with 16 bases left in between. CDR3 length: 14 residues. CDR1 is SGHRS and CDR2 is YFSETQ in the germline V gene.

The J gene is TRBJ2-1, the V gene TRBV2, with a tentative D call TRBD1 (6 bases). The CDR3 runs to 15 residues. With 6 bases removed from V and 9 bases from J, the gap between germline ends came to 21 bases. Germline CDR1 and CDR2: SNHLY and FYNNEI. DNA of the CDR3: TGTGCCAGCAGCTGGACGCAGGGGTTTGTGGGTGAGCAGTTCTTC. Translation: CASSWTQGFVGEQFF.

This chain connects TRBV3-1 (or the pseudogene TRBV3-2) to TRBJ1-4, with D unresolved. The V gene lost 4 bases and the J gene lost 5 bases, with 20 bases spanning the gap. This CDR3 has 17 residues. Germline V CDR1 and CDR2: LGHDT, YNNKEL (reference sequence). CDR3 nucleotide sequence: TGTGCCAGCAGCCCTCGAGTCCTAGACGGAGGAAATGAAAAACTGTTTTTT. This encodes CASSPRVLDGGNEKLFF.

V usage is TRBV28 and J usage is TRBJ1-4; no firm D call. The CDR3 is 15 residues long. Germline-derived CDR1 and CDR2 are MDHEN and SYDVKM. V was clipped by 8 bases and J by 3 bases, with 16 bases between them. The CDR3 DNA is TGTGCCAGCTCAACTCTCGGACGGCCTAATGAAAAACTGTTTTTT. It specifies CASSTLGRPNEKLFF. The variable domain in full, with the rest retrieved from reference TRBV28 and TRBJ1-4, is DVKVTQSSRYLVKRTGEKVFLECVQDMDHENMFWYRQDPGLGLRLIYFSYDVKMKEKGDIPEGYSVSREKKERFSLILESASTNQTSMYLCASSTLGRPNEKLFFGSGTQLSVL.